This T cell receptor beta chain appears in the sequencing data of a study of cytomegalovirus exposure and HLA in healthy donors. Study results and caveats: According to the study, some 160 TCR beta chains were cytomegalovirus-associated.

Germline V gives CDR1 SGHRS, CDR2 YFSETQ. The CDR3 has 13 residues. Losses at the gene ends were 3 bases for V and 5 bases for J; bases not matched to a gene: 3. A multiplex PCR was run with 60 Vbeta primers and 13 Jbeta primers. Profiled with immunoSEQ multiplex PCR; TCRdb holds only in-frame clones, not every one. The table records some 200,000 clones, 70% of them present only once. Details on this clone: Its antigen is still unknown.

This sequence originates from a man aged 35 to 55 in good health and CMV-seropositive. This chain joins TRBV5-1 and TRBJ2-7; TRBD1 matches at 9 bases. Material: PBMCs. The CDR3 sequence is CASSSTGGDEQYF. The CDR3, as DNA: TGCGCCAGCAGCTCCACAGGGGGCGACGAGCAGTACTTC.